This TCR beta chain was identified during a study of naive and memory T cell subsets. The beta constant-region primer was an equimolar mix of two oligonucleotides covering TRBC1 and TRBC2. Each CDR3 protein is one row after TCRdb ran MiXCR on the UMI-ligation and nested PCR reads. The sample lists 100,000 or so distinct CDR3 sequences; approximately 6.5% were seen once. Trimming removed 4 bases at V and 6 bases at J, with 21 bases between. Germline lookup yields CDR1 MNHNS and CDR2 SASEGT. The CDR3 runs 16 residues. The sequence was obtained from a human donor in good health. Material: central memory CD4+ T cells from blood. The chain has TRBV6-1 and TRBJ1-2, with D unresolved. In DNA, the CDR3 is TGTGCCAGCAGTGTTGCCGAGGTGTCCAAGACGAATGGCTACACCTTC. Translated: CASSVAEVSKTNGYTF.